The clone carrying this T cell receptor beta chain came up a few times. What it recognizes is unknown. This specimen belongs to a study of response to subunit inactivated influenza vaccine. TCRdb analysed the RT-PCR reads with MiXCR anew, one entry per CDR3 protein. The data hold around 790,000 distinct CDR3 sequences, with about 20% observed a single time. Study-wide results and limits: Only a handful of new T cells, the authors suggested, are recruited with each seasonal influenza vaccination.

The length of the CDR3 is 15 residues. V lost 3 bases to trimming and J lost 0 bases; unmatched junction nucleotides: 3. The V gene's germline CDR1 is MNHNS and CDR2 SASEGT. J is TRBJ2-3 and V is TRBV6-1; 7 bases are a match to TRBD1. This receptor was identified in a man in his forties or fifties who received an inactivated influenza vaccine. The input for sequencing was PBMCs from blood, taken 5 days after vaccination. The CDR3 reads CASSDPGQSTDTQYF. DNA of the CDR3: TGTGCCAGCAGTGACCCGGGACAGAGCACAGATACGCAGTATTTT.